The clone carrying this T cell receptor (beta chain) was counted at least ten times. Its antigen is currently unknown. This record comes from a study of T cells in Graves' hyperthyroidism and ophthalmopathy. RNA transcripts were the template for amplifying TCR beta CDR3 regions. The HTBI primer set served for first-round RT-PCR of the TCR CDR3. MiXCR, applied by TCRdb to the multiplex PCR reads, yields one record per CDR3 protein. The table records around 690,000 distinct CDR3 sequences, roughly a sixth of them present only once. Diagnoses used clinical symptoms, serum thyroxine and TRAb, thyroid ultrasound and orbital computed tomography. PBMCs were obtained from 9.5 to 10 ml fresh peripheral blood. Notes on the study in general: Also found in blood were most expanded thyroid clonotypes above 0.001.

The clonotype comes from a man aged 45 to 65 with Graves' hyperthyroidism. Sequencing was done on a sample of blood.

The CDR3 sequence: CASSHEEGTYNEQFF. The CDR3 nucleotides are TGTGCCAGCAGCCATGAGGAGGGGACCTACAATGAGCAGTTCTTC. This sequence joins TRBV14 and TRBJ2-1, with D possibly matching TRBD2 (6 bases). The CDR3 contains 15 residues. V was trimmed by 3 bases and J by 2 bases, leaving 11 bases between them. Germline loops: CDR1 SGHDN, CDR2 FVKESK.